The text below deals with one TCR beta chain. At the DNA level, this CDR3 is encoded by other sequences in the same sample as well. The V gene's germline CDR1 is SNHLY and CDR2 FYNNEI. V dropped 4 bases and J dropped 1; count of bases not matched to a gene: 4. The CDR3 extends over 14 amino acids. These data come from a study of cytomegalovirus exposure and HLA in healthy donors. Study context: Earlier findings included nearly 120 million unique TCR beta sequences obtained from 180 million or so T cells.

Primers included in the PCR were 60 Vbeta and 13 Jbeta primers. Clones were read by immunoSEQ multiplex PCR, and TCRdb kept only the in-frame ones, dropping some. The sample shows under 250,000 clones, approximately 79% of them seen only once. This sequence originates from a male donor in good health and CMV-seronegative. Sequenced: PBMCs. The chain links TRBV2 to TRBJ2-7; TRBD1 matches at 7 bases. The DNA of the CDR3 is TGTGCCAGCAGTGGCAGGACAGGTTCCTACGAGCAGTACTTC. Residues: CASSGRTGSYEQYF.